A single sample gave rise to the 30 T cell receptor beta chains below, sequenced in a study of cytomegalovirus exposure and HLA in healthy donors. The PCR contained 60 Vbeta and 13 Jbeta primers. Assay: immunoSEQ multiplex PCR; the TCRdb copy retains only in-frame clones and omits some. Among about 130,000 clones listed, 81% were seen once. The sequenced sample was PBMCs. Receptors originate from a man aged 18-30 years in good health and CMV-seronegative.

This chain uses TRBV27 with TRBJ2-2; maybe TRBD1 (5 bases). The CDR3 is 12 amino acids. Between the trimmed V and J ends, which lost 5 bases and 4 bases, there was a span of 5 bases. Germline CDR1 reads MNHEY; CDR2 reads SMNVEV (reference sequence). The CDR3 here is CASSQGTGELFF. DNA of the CDR3: TGTGCCAGCAGTCAGGGCACCGGGGAGCTGTTTTTT.

This clone appeared once. The chain uses TRBV10-3 and TRBJ2-7; D perhaps matches TRBD2 (6 bases). The CDR3 length is 13 residues. Germline V lookup: CDR1 ENHRY, CDR2 SYGVKD. Trimming left V 8 bases short and J 5 bases short, with 16 bases between. The CDR3 coding sequence is TGTGCCATCGGGGCGGGGTATTCCGACGAGCAGTACTTC. Translating gives CAIGAGYSDEQYF.

About this clone itself: This sample also contains other DNA sequences that code for the same CDR3. This chain joins TRBV10-3 and TRBJ1-1, with D possibly TRBD1 on 5 matching bases. V was shortened by 2 bases and J by 4 bases, with 8 bases between the two germline ends. Germline V gene lookup returns CDR1 ENHRY and CDR2 SYGVKD. CDR3 length: 13 amino acids. CDR3 in amino acids: CAISERGGTEAFF. In nucleotides, the CDR3 is TGTGCCATCAGTGAGCGGGGGGGCACTGAAGCTTTCTTT.

This clone was counted between two and nine times. The CDR3 here is CASSEAPGAGNTEAFF. The CDR3 DNA sequence: TGTGCCAGCAGTGAAGCGCCGGGTGCGGGGAACACTGAAGCTTTCTTT. The gene calls are TRBV6-1 and TRBJ1-1; unclear D gene. The CDR3 contains 16 residues. The germline V and J ends were trimmed by 0 bases and 1 base, with 12 bases remaining between them. Germline loops: CDR1 MNHNS, CDR2 SASEGT.

This clone was detected only once. The gene calls are TRBV19 and TRBJ1-2; the D gene is possibly TRBD1 (6 bases). The germline V and J ends were trimmed by 3 bases and 4 bases, with 15 bases remaining between them. The CDR3 spans 15 residues. The germline V gene has CDR1 LNHDA and CDR2 SQIVND (reference sequence). DNA of the CDR3: TGTGCCAGTAGTATCAATGAAAGGGGGACCTATGGCTACACCTTC. Translated, it gives CASSINERGTYGYTF.

The chain has TRBV7-6 and TRBJ2-2, with TRBD2 identical over 13 bases. Germline CDR1 is SGHVS and CDR2 is FNYEAQ. With 0 bases clipped from V and 6 bases from J, the junction kept 10 bases outside the gene matches. This CDR3 comprises 19 residues. CDR3 sequence reads: CASSLALGLAGSRAGELFF. The CDR3 DNA reads TGTGCCAGCAGCTTAGCGCTGGGACTAGCGGGGTCCAGGGCCGGGGAGCTGTTTTTT.

The chain employs TRBV18 and TRBJ1-1, with D tentatively TRBD1 (6 bases). This CDR3 spans 12 amino acids. Germline lookup yields CDR1 KGHSH and CDR2 LQKENI. V lost 6 bases and J lost 10, with 15 bases in between. The DNA for the CDR3 is TGTGCCAGCTCCAGGCTGACAGGTGGAGCTTTCTTT. Its translation: CASSRLTGGAFF.

This clone was seen only a few times. The J gene is TRBJ1-6, the V gene TRBV25-1, with TRBD1 matching 7 bases. This CDR3 has 16 residues. CDR1 MGHDK and CDR2 SYGVNS come from the germline V gene. Unmatched junction bases numbered 9, after V lost 1 base and J lost 9 bases. Here the CDR3 DNA reads TGTGCCAGCAGTGAATTGACAGGGAGGAAGGCTTCACCCCTCCACTTT. Protein: CASSELTGRKASPLHF.

The chain has TRBV2 and TRBJ1-1; D is possibly TRBD1 (6 bases). There are 10 residues in the CDR3. V lost 6 bases to trimming and J lost 11 bases, with 10 bases between them. Germline V gene lookup returns CDR1 SNHLY and CDR2 FYNNEI. CDR3 in amino acids: CASRRGTAFF. The CDR3 DNA follows: TGTGCCAGCAGGAGGGGGACGGCTTTCTTT.

V and J are TRBV9 and TRBJ2-3; 9 bases are a match to TRBD2. J was trimmed by 2 bases and V by 3 bases; bases with no gene match: 4. Germline V lookup: CDR1 SGDLS, CDR2 YYNGEE. The CDR3 is made up of 15 amino acids. For the CDR3, the DNA is TGTGCCAGCAGCGCTAGCGGGGAGCTCACAGATACGCAGTATTTT. Encoded protein: CASSASGELTDTQYF.

The chain carries TRBV2 and TRBJ1-4; TRBD1 might be the D (5 bases). CDR1 and CDR2 from the germline V gene are SNHLY and FYNNEI. The CDR3 length is 15 residues. V lost 5 bases, J lost 5 bases, and 15 bases lay in between. The CDR3 spells CASSQGGRANEKLFF. The DNA for the CDR3 is TGTGCCAGCAGTCAGGGTGGTAGGGCGAATGAAAAACTGTTTTTT.

The chain combines TRBV30 with TRBJ2-5; 7 bases map to TRBD1. This CDR3 has 17 residues. Losses at the gene ends were 1 base for V and 1 base for J; bases not matched to a gene: 12. Germline lookup yields CDR1 GTSNPN and CDR2 SVGIG (reference sequence). The CDR3 reads CAWSAPEGASFQETQYF. Here the CDR3 DNA reads TGTGCCTGGAGTGCGCCCGAGGGGGCCTCCTTCCAAGAGACCCAGTACTTC.

CDR3 DNA: TGTGCCAGCAGATCCGACATGAACACTGAAGCTTTCTTT. Translating gives CASRSDMNTEAFF. V and J are TRBV25-1 and TRBJ1-1; no clear D. CDR1 and CDR2 (germline): MGHDK, SYGVNS. V lost 6 bases to trimming and J lost 0 bases, with 8 bases between them. The CDR3 sequence is 13 residues long.

The chain uses TRBV5-1 and TRBJ1-4; a weak D match, TRBD1 (6 bases). CDR3 size: 17 residues. CDR1 is SGHRS and CDR2 is YFSETQ in the germline V gene. Trimming stripped 0 bases from V and 3 bases from J, with 15 bases between. DNA of the CDR3: TGCGCCAGCAGCTTGGAAGTGCAGGGGAGAGCTAATGAAAAACTGTTTTTT. This encodes CASSLEVQGRANEKLFF.

The chain carries TRBV7-9 and TRBJ2-1, with TRBD2 as a possible D gene (6 bases). Germline CDR1 reads SEHNR; CDR2 reads FQNEAQ (reference sequence). The CDR3 is 13 residues long. This CDR3 reads CVDEASDYNEQFF. CDR3 nucleotides: TGTGTCGATGAGGCTAGCGACTACAATGAGCAGTTCTTC.

The chain carries TRBV9 and TRBJ2-3; the match to TRBD2 covers 12 bases. CDR3 length: 17 residues. Germline V gives CDR1 SGDLS, CDR2 YYNGEE. V trimming: 3 bases; J trimming: 0 bases; junction bases outside the gene matches: 5. The CDR3 spells CASSGLAGATSTDTQYF. CDR3 coding DNA: TGTGCCAGCAGCGGACTAGCGGGGGCTACTAGCACAGATACGCAGTATTTT. The whole variable domain, remainder taken from reference TRBV9 and TRBJ2-3, is DSGVTQTPKHLITATGQRVTLRCSPRSGDLSVYWYQQSLDQGLQFLIQYYNGEERAKGNILERFSAQQFPDLHSELNLSSLELGDSALYFCASSGLAGATSTDTQYFGPGTRLTVL.

This chain connects TRBV29-1 to TRBJ1-2; TRBD1 might be the D (6 bases). V lost 4 bases, J lost 4 bases, and 25 bases lay in between. Germline V gene sequence: CDR1 SQVTM, CDR2 ANQGSEA. This CDR3 has 17 amino acids. The CDR3 loop is CSVAFRTAVDLGYGYTF. The CDR3 nucleotides read TGCAGCGTTGCCTTTAGGACAGCCGTCGATTTGGGCTATGGCTACACCTTC.

This clone was found a few times. The gene calls are TRBV7-2 and TRBJ1-5; no clear D. The CDR3 is made up of 12 amino acids. The V end was cut by 7 bases, the J end by 0 bases, with 4 bases between. Per the germline V gene, CDR1 is SGHTA and CDR2 is FQGNSA. CDR3 nucleotide sequence: TGTGCCAGCAAATATAGCAATCAGCCCCAGCATTTT. Translated: CASKYSNQPQHF.

The genes are TRBV10-3 and TRBJ1-2, with TRBD1 matching 9 bases. The germline gives CDR1 ENHRY, CDR2 SYGVKD. This CDR3 comprises 15 residues. Germline trimming cut 0 bases from V and 6 bases from J; bases unmatched to any gene: 5. The CDR3 loop reads CAISESEGTGHGYTF. The CDR3, as DNA: TGTGCCATCAGTGAGTCGGAGGGGACAGGGCATGGCTACACCTTC.

This sequence joins TRBV9 and TRBJ1-6, with no clear D. The V end lost 0 bases, the J end lost 4 bases, and 14 bases lay between the germline ends. The CDR3 totals 17 residues. Germline-derived CDR1 and CDR2 are SGDLS and YYNGEE. CDR3 residues: CASSVAAGESYNSPLHF. The CDR3 bases are TGTGCCAGCAGCGTAGCGGCCGGAGAATCTTATAATTCACCCCTCCACTTT.

This sequence joins TRBV6-5 and TRBJ2-4; D is possibly TRBD1 (5 bases). The length of the CDR3 is 14 residues. CDR1 MNHEY and CDR2 SVGAGI come from the germline V gene. V was shortened by 6 bases and J by 4 bases, with 13 bases between the two germline ends. The CDR3: CASSSTRQKNIQYF. The CDR3 DNA sequence: TGTGCCAGCAGCTCTACGCGACAGAAAAACATTCAGTACTTC.

The rearrangement links TRBV5-6 to TRBJ1-2, with 7 bases fitting TRBD1. Germline V CDR1 and CDR2: SGHDT, YYEEEE. The CDR3 sequence is 14 residues long. Trimming cost V 4 bases and J 4 bases; bases outside gene matches: 7. The CDR3 spells CASSEGTALYGYTF. DNA for the CDR3: TGTGCCAGCAGCGAGGGGACAGCTCTCTATGGCTACACCTTC.

V is TRBV5-4 and J is TRBJ2-2, with D possibly being TRBD1 (6 bases). Between the trimmed V and J ends, which lost 1 base and 1 base, there was a span of 11 bases. CDR1 SGHNT and CDR2 YYREEE come from the germline V gene (reference sequence). The CDR3 is 16 amino acids. CDR3 sequence (DNA): TGTGCCAGCAGCTTGCGAGGGACAAGGAACACCGGGGAGCTGTTTTTT. It specifies CASSLRGTRNTGELFF.

The genes are TRBV27 and TRBJ1-2; TRBD1 matches 7 bases. The CDR3 is made up of 15 amino acids. The ends lost 5 bases at V and 5 bases at J; junction bases unmatched: 11. Germline V CDR1 and CDR2: MNHEY, SMNVEV (reference sequence). CDR3 residues: CASSPETGPRYGYTF. The CDR3 DNA follows: TGTGCCAGCAGTCCGGAGACAGGGCCCAGGTATGGCTACACCTTC.

This rearrangement joins TRBV6-5 to TRBJ1-2, with D perhaps matching TRBD1 (5 bases). CDR3 length: 15 residues. Between the trimmed V and J ends, which lost 6 bases and 7 bases, there was a span of 21 bases. In germline, CDR1 is MNHEY, CDR2 SVGAGI. CDR3: CASSLGTSGAGGYTF. In DNA, the CDR3 is TGTGCCAGCAGCCTCGGGACGAGTGGAGCGGGTGGCTACACCTTC.

The gene calls are TRBV9 and TRBJ1-2; D is uncertain. Germline lookup yields CDR1 SGDLS and CDR2 YYNGEE. V was clipped by 0 bases and J by 4 bases, with 10 bases between them. The CDR3 is 14 residues long. CDR3 in DNA: TGTGCCAGCAGCGTAGCTGCGGACTCCTATGGCTACACCTTC. This translates into CASSVAADSYGYTF.

This chain joins TRBV7-8 and TRBJ1-5; 8 bases map to TRBD1. Losses at the gene ends were 2 bases for V and 7 bases for J; bases not matched to a gene: 13. Germline V gene sequence: CDR1 SGHVS, CDR2 FQNEAQ. CDR3 length: 17 residues. CDR3 amino acids: CASSLTGAQGAMQPQHF. CDR3 DNA: TGTGCCAGCAGCTTAACCGGGGCGCAGGGGGCGATGCAGCCCCAGCATTTT.

J is TRBJ2-7 and V is TRBV15, with D perhaps matching TRBD1 (6 bases). CDR1 and CDR2 (germline): LNHNV, YYDKDF (reference sequence). This CDR3 is 14 amino acids long. V lost 0 bases and J 3 bases, leaving 9 bases between the germline ends. The CDR3 sequence: CATSRDSGHYEQYF. The CDR3 region has the DNA TGTGCCACCAGCAGAGATTCGGGACACTACGAGCAGTACTTC.

This clone was picked up one time. The chain has TRBV7-2 and TRBJ1-2; the match to TRBD1 covers 8 bases. Losses at the gene ends were 4 bases for V and 2 bases for J; bases not matched to a gene: 3. The germline CDR1 and CDR2 sequences are SGHTA and FQGNSA. The CDR3 is 14 amino acids. The CDR3 DNA reads as TGTGCCAGCAGCTCCCGGACAGGGAACTATGGCTACACCTTC. It yields the protein CASSSRTGNYGYTF.

The chain has TRBV18 and TRBJ2-7, with 7 nucleotides matching TRBD1. Germline CDR1 and CDR2: KGHSH and LQKENI. The CDR3 totals 15 residues. V lost 3 bases to trimming and J lost 0 bases; unmatched junction nucleotides: 5. The CDR3 DNA is TGTGCCAGCTCACCGGACCGGACAGGCTCCTACGAGCAGTACTTC. Translating it yields CASSPDRTGSYEQYF. Full variable domain (rest looked up from reference TRBV18 and TRBJ2-7): NAGVMQNPRHLVRRRGQEARLRCSPMKGHSHVYWYRQLPEEGLKFMVYLQKENIIDESGMPKERFSAEFPKEGPSILRIQQVVRGDSAAYFCASSPDRTGSYEQYFGPGTRLTVT.